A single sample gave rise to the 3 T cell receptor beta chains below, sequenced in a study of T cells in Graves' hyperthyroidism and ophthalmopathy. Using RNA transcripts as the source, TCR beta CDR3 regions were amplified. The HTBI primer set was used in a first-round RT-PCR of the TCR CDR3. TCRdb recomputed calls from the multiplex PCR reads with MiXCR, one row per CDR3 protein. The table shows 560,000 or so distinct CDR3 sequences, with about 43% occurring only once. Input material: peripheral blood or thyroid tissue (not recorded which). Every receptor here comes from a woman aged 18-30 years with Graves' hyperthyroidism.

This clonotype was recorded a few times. In nucleotides, the CDR3 is TGTGCCATCAGAGGGACAGGGGGTCACACTGAAGCTTTCTTT. Translation: CAIRGTGGHTEAFF. The chain couples TRBV10-3 to TRBJ1-1, with 11 positions matching TRBD1. Losses at the gene ends were 6 bases for V and 3 bases for J; bases not matched to a gene: 3. Germline CDR1 and CDR2: ENHRY and SYGVKD. This CDR3 is built from 14 residues.

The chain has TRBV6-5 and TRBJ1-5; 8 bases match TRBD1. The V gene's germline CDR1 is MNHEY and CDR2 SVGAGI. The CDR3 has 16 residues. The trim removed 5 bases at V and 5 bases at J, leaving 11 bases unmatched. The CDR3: CASSVIDRGSDQPQHF. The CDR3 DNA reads TGTGCCAGCAGTGTTATAGACAGGGGATCCGATCAGCCCCAGCATTTT.

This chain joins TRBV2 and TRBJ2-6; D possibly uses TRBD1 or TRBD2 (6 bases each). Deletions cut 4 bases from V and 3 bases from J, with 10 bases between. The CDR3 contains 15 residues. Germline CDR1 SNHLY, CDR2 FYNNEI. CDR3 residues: CASSAGGLGANVLTF. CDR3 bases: TGTGCCAGCAGTGCTGGGGGGCTTGGGGCCAACGTCCTGACTTTC.